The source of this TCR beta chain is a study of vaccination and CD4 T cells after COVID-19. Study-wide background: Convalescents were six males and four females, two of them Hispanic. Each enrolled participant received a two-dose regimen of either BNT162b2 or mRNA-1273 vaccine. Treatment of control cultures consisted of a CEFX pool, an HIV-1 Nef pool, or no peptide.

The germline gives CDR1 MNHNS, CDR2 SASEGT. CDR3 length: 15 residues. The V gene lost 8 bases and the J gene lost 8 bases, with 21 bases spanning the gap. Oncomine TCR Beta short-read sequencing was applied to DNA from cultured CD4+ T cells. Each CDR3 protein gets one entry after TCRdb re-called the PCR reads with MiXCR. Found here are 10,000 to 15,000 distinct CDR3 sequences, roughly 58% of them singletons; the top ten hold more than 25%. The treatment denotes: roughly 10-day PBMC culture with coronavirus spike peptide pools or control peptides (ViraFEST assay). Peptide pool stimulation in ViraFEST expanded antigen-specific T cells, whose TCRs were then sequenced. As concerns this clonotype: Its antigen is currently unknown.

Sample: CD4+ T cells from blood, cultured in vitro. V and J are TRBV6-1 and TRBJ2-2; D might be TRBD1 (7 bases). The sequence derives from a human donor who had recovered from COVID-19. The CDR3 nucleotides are TGTGCCAGCTGGGCGGGACAGACCTCCATGGGGGAGCTGTTTTTT. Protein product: CASWAGQTSMGELFF.